A selection of T cell receptor beta chains follows, all from one sample in a study of control samples from healthy donors and cancer patients. Some clones are missing from TCRdb's copy, which holds only in-frame ones; the method was immunoSEQ multiplex PCR. The sample lists nearly 55,000 clones, 95% to 96% occurring once. The sample consisted of blood. Receptor source: a woman in her twenties or thirties in good health. Both conserved end residues are part of each CDR3. The D gene is left open where the match is weak.

J gene | CDR3 length | D gene | V gene | CDR3 DNA | CDR3 protein
TRBJ2-1 | 12 | TRBD1 | TRBV29-1 | TGCAGCTCGAGGGCAGGGGGCAATGAGCAGTTCTTC | CSSRAGGNEQFF
TRBJ2-3 | 14 | . | TRBV5-6 | TGTGCCAGCAGTAGAGGACAGCGCACAGATACGCAGTATTTT | CASSRGQRTDTQYF
TRBJ2-5 | 13 | . | TRBV5-6 | TGTGCCAGCAGCTTGGCAAGGGGAGAGACCCAGTACTTC | CASSLARGETQYF
TRBJ2-1 | 14 | . | TRBV19 | TGTGCCAGTACCCCGGGACGGCTGTACAATGAGCAGTTCTTC | CASTPGRLYNEQFF
TRBJ1-1 | 14 | . | TRBV4-2 | TGTGCCAGCAGCCAAGCCGGGAGTAACACTGAAGCTTTCTTT | CASSQAGSNTEAFF
TRBJ1-4 | 15 | . | TRBV5-5 | TGTGCCAGCAGCTTGGGAGGGGGAACGGGAGAAAAACTGTTTTTT | CASSLGGGTGEKLFF
TRBJ1-4 | 15 | . | TRBV9 | TGTGCCAGCAGCGACGGAGCTATAACTAATGAAAAACTGTTTTTT | CASSDGAITNEKLFF
TRBJ2-1 | 15 | TRBD2 | TRBV6-4 | TGTGCCAGCAGTGTCAAAGCGGGAGGAGCGAATGAGCAGTTCTTC | CASSVKAGGANEQFF
TRBJ2-7 | 11 | . | TRBV25-1 | TGTGCCAGCATAAAGGGGAACGAGCAGTACTTC | CASIKGNEQYF
TRBJ1-5 | 15 | TRBD1 | TRBV7-2 | TGTGCCAGCAGCAGGGGACAGGCGGGATATCAGCCCCAGCATTTT | CASSRGQAGYQPQHF
TRBJ2-2 | 15 | . | TRBV27 | TGTGCCAGCAGTTGGGGGAGCGGGTTAGGCGGGGAGCTGTTTTTT | CASSWGSGLGGELFF
TRBJ2-5 | 14 | TRBD1 | TRBV9 | TGTGCCAGCAGTACAGGGGCCCACCAAGAGACCCAGTACTTC | CASSTGAHQETQYF
TRBJ1-2 | 14 | . | TRBV15 | TGTGCCACCAGCAGAGATTTATCGGGAGGCGGCTACACCTTC | CATSRDLSGGGYTF